The rows below give T cell receptor beta chains drawn from one sample of a study of T-cell reconstitution after alpha-beta-depleted transplantation in children. TCRdb reanalysed the PCR reads using MiXCR and keeps one entry per CDR3 protein. The repertoire holds roughly 50,000 distinct CDR3 sequences, with 44% as singletons. The sequenced sample was PBMCs, mostly from graft donor cells, obtained 360 days after TCRalphabeta/CD19-depleted stem cell transplant. Receptor source: a male patient younger than 18 who had a stem cell transplant for acute lymphoblastic leukemia, so the T cells may come from the graft donor. Both conserved end residues are part of each CDR3. Fields, in order: clone size, V gene, J gene, D gene, CDR3 protein, CDR3 DNA. A D gene is named only where the DNA matches it firmly. Rows may omit the clone size; those that give it use once, few, many or a size class.

>NA|TRBV3-1|TRBJ2-7|NA
CASSQNSGPYEQYF
TGTGCCAGCAGCCAAAATAGCGGCCCCTACGAGCAGTACTTC
>NA|TRBV6-2/TRBV6-3|TRBJ2-2|NA
CASSYPGELFF
TGTGCCAGCAGTTATCCCGGGGAGCTGTTTTTT
>many|TRBV5-1|TRBJ2-1|TRBD2
CASSRTIAGAHNEQFF
TGCGCCAGCAGTCGGACCATAGCGGGGGCTCACAATGAGCAGTTCTTC
>NA|TRBV5-6|TRBJ2-6|TRBD1
CASSPRTGGANVLTF
TGTGCCAGCAGCCCGAGGACAGGGGGAGCCAACGTCCTGACTTTC
>NA|TRBV5-1|TRBJ2-7|NA
CASSLESRRGSYEQYF
TGCGCCAGCAGCTTGGAGTCCCGGAGGGGCTCCTACGAGCAGTACTTC
>NA|TRBV7-9|TRBJ2-1|NA
CASSGENYNEQFF
TGTGCCAGCTCGGGGGAGAACTACAATGAGCAGTTCTTC
>NA|TRBV4-3|TRBJ2-1|TRBD2
CASSQEWGGNEQFF
TGCGCCAGCAGCCAAGAATGGGGGGGCAATGAGCAGTTCTTC
>NA|TRBV28|TRBJ2-3|TRBD2
CASSLASSREGDTQYF
TGTGCCAGCAGTTTAGCCTCATCGCGGGAGGGAGATACGCAGTATTTT
>NA|TRBV21-1|TRBJ1-5|NA
CASTDREGNQPQHF
TGTGCCAGCACGGACAGGGAGGGCAATCAGCCCCAGCATTTT
>NA|TRBV29-1|TRBJ2-7|NA
CSVVQGGEQYF
TGCAGCGTTGTACAGGGAGGCGAGCAGTACTTC
>NA|TRBV20-1|TRBJ2-7|NA
CSAREEGRNSYEQYF
TGCAGTGCTAGAGAAGAGGGCAGAAATTCCTACGAGCAGTACTTC
>NA|TRBV12-3/TRBV12-4|TRBJ2-3|NA
CASLQGLAHTDTQYF
TGTGCCAGCCTTCAAGGGCTAGCCCACACAGATACGCAGTATTTT
>many|TRBV7-2|TRBJ2-7|NA
CASSLSGGYEQYF
TGTGCCAGCAGCTTATCAGGCGGGTACGAGCAGTACTTC
>NA|TRBV5-1|TRBJ2-3|NA
CASSLAGAASTDTQYF
TGCGCCAGCAGCTTGGCCGGTGCGGCTAGCACAGATACGCAGTATTTT
>few|TRBV7-2|TRBJ2-7|TRBD2
CASSPSPGLAYEQYF
TGTGCCAGCAGCCCCTCCCCGGGACTAGCATACGAGCAGTACTTC
>NA|TRBV7-2|TRBJ2-5|TRBD1
CASSPAGGQETQYF
TGTGCCAGCAGCCCGGCAGGGGGACAAGAGACCCAGTACTTC
>NA|TRBV4-2|TRBJ2-4|TRBD2
CASSLQPGLAGGTTNWAKNIQYF
TGTGCCAGCAGCCTCCAACCGGGACTAGCGGGGGGGACTACTAACTGGGCCAAAAACATTCAGTACTTC
>NA|TRBV27|TRBJ2-7|TRBD1
CASSSPGQVIHEQYF
TGTGCCAGCAGTTCTCCGGGACAGGTAATCCACGAGCAGTACTTC
>few|TRBV6-5|TRBJ2-2|TRBD1
CASSYSPDRVVNTGELFF
TGTGCCAGCAGTTACTCGCCTGACAGGGTAGTGAACACCGGGGAGCTGTTTTTT
>NA|TRBV5-4|TRBJ1-1|NA
CASSLEGSETEAFF
TGTGCCAGCAGCTTGGAAGGGAGCGAAACTGAAGCTTTCTTT
>NA|TRBV6-4|TRBJ2-1|NA
CASSVGGGEQFF
TGTGCCAGCAGTGTTGGAGGGGGTGAGCAGTTCTTC
>few|TRBV12-3/TRBV12-4|TRBJ2-5|TRBD1
CASKGTQGARETQYF
TGTGCCAGCAAGGGGACCCAGGGGGCGCGGGAGACCCAGTACTTC
>NA|TRBV10-3|TRBJ2-3|NA
CAISESTTGNTQYF
TGTGCCATCAGTGAGTCCACGACTGGTAATACGCAGTATTTT
>NA|TRBV4-1|TRBJ1-1|NA
CASSQEGGLTEAFF
TGCGCCAGCAGCCAAGAGGGGGGTTTAACTGAAGCTTTCTTT
>NA|TRBV20-1|TRBJ2-1|TRBD1
CSANRGNYNEQFF
TGCAGTGCTAACAGGGGGAACTACAATGAGCAGTTCTTC
>few|TRBV29-1|TRBJ2-7|NA
CSVERTFGEQYF
TGCAGCGTTGAAAGGACATTCGGCGAGCAGTACTTC
>NA|TRBV6-5|TRBJ1-4|NA
CASSYSGQSNEKLFF
TGTGCCAGCAGTTACTCGGGACAAAGCAATGAAAAACTGTTTTTT
>NA|TRBV7-9|TRBJ2-3|NA
CASSLRPDTQYF
TGTGCCAGCAGCTTACGTCCAGATACGCAGTATTTT
>few|TRBV6-5|TRBJ1-2|TRBD1
CASSYSTGNNYGYTF
TGTGCCAGCAGTTACTCGACAGGGAACAACTATGGCTACACCTTC
>NA|TRBV10-3|TRBJ2-2|NA
CAISEGSTTGELFF
TGTGCCATCAGTGAGGGGAGTACCACCGGGGAGCTGTTTTTT
>few|TRBV20-1|TRBJ1-5|TRBD1
CSARDRGFSNQPQHF
TGCAGTGCGCGGGACAGAGGGTTTAGCAATCAGCCCCAGCATTTT
>NA|TRBV7-3|TRBJ1-1|TRBD1
CASSSQGAGTEAFF
TGTGCCAGCAGCTCCCAGGGGGCCGGCACTGAAGCTTTCTTT
>NA|TRBV29-1|TRBJ2-7|NA
CSAGAVRPSEQYF
TGCAGCGCGGGGGCGGTTCGGCCAAGTGAGCAGTACTTC
>many|TRBV4-2|TRBJ2-3|NA
CASSQVWADTQYF
TGTGCCAGCAGCCAAGTTTGGGCAGATACGCAGTATTTT
>few|TRBV4-1|TRBJ2-1|NA
CASSLLYEQFF
TGCGCCAGCAGCCTCCTCTATGAGCAGTTCTTC
>NA|TRBV12-3/TRBV12-4|TRBJ2-1|TRBD2
CASSTGLAFDEQFF
TGTGCCAGCAGTACGGGACTAGCGTTCGATGAGCAGTTCTTC
>NA|TRBV28|TRBJ2-7|NA
CASSSPSRVGYEQYF
TGTGCCAGCAGTTCTCCAAGCAGGGTGGGATACGAGCAGTACTTC
>few|TRBV28|TRBJ2-7|NA
CASSRRISYEQYF
TGTGCCAGCAGTCGACGGATCTCCTACGAGCAGTACTTC